The clone carrying this TCR beta chain was found once. This sample was taken from a study of blood T cell repertoires in COVID-19. Study summary: The samples span acute and convalescent COVID-19 from the United States, Italy and Spain. The cDNA or gDNA used as material had been derived from T cells, B-cell-depleted T cells, or PBMCs.

Seattle participants joined during active infection and were tracked over time. In the source study's methods: How many nucleated cells were present was estimated from reference gene primer amplification. Measured with immunoSEQ multiplex PCR; TCRdb has only the in-frame clones, and not every one. Clone size and the V and J calls come from that table; the DNA yielded D and trimming. Among about 480,000 clones listed, approximately 88% were seen once. With 4 bases removed from V and 0 bases from J, the gap between germline ends came to 16 bases. From germline, CDR1 is SGHNT and CDR2 YYREEE (reference sequence). The CDR3 loop spans 16 amino acids.

The receptor comes from a woman aged 50 to 60 with COVID-19, enrolled during active disease. The chain recombines TRBV5-4 with TRBJ1-2; tentatively, D is TRBD1 (5 bases). What was sequenced was peripheral blood. This CDR3 is CASSTPTSGSNYGYTF. In DNA form, the CDR3 reads TGTGCCAGCAGCACGCCGACGTCAGGGTCTAACTATGGCTACACCTTC.